These 26 T cell receptor beta chains were all obtained from the same sample, sequenced in a study of cytomegalovirus exposure and HLA in healthy donors. PCR involved 60 Vbeta and 13 Jbeta primers. Some clones are missing from TCRdb's copy, which holds only in-frame ones; the method was immunoSEQ multiplex PCR. The profile shows about 150,000 clones, about 72% of them singletons. The sample was PBMCs. The receptors derive from a man aged 55 to 69 in good health and CMV-seronegative.

The chain has TRBV15 and TRBJ2-5; 9 bases match TRBD2. V shed 1 base and J 2 bases; nucleotides not matched to a gene: 5. Germline values: CDR1 LNHNV, CDR2 YYDKDF (reference sequence). This CDR3 region has 16 residues. Here the CDR3 DNA reads TGTGCCACCAGCAGAGCCCCGACTAGCGGACAAGAGACCCAGTACTTC. Its protein product is CATSRAPTSGQETQYF.

This chain links TRBV14 with TRBJ1-2; D call uncertain. V lost 3 bases and J lost 3, with 8 bases in between. Looked up from germline, CDR1 is SGHDN and CDR2 is FVKESK. This CDR3 contains 13 residues. The CDR3 sequence is CASSQADYYGYTF. CDR3 sequence (DNA): TGTGCCAGCAGCCAGGCAGATTACTATGGCTACACCTTC.

The genes are TRBV2 and TRBJ2-1, with 14 bases lining up with TRBD2. Germline CDR1 and CDR2: SNHLY and FYNNEI. Losses at the gene ends were 6 bases for V and 6 bases for J; bases not matched to a gene: 16. CDR3 length: 19 residues. The CDR3 nucleotides are TGTGCCAGCAGCTACCGGGGCCTCCGACTAGCGGGAGGGGGCAATGAGCAGTTCTTC. It encodes CASSYRGLRLAGGGNEQFF.

The J gene is TRBJ1-5, the V gene TRBV28; tentative D call: TRBD1 (6 bases). This CDR3 spans 16 amino acids. Germline V gene sequence: CDR1 MDHEN, CDR2 SYDVKM. Deletions cut 3 bases from V and 2 bases from J, with 14 bases between. The CDR3 here is CASSLNKGVGNQPQHF. The CDR3 DNA reads as TGTGCCAGCAGTTTGAACAAGGGGGTCGGCAATCAGCCCCAGCATTTT.

V usage is TRBV9 and J usage is TRBJ1-1; D is possibly TRBD1 (5 bases). Germline CDR1 is SGDLS and CDR2 is YYNGEE. CDR3 size: 16 residues. V lost 0 bases and J lost 5, with 17 bases in between. The CDR3 DNA reads as TGTGCCAGCAGCGTAGGGGGGTGGGGGACTCAAACTGAAGCTTTCTTT. This sequence encodes CASSVGGWGTQTEAFF.

The chain joins TRBV18 to TRBJ1-5, with D maybe TRBD1 (5 bases). This CDR3 contains 16 residues. In germline, CDR1 is KGHSH, CDR2 LQKENI. V lost 2 bases and J lost 5, with 16 bases in between. The CDR3 region is CASSPAGLGADQPQHF. CDR3 sequence (DNA): TGTGCCAGCTCACCAGCGGGACTCGGGGCAGATCAGCCCCAGCATTTT.

V is TRBV28 and J is TRBJ1-2; 7 bases line up with TRBD1. The V gene end was trimmed by 5 bases and the J gene end by 8 bases; junction bases not matched to a gene: 8. This CDR3 contains 13 residues. The germline CDR1 and CDR2 sequences are MDHEN and SYDVKM. This CDR3 is CASSELQGKGYTF. In DNA, the CDR3 is TGTGCCAGCAGTGAACTACAGGGGAAGGGCTACACCTTC.

The V gene is TRBV15, the J gene TRBJ1-1; D is undetermined. Germline V gene data show CDR1 as LNHNV and CDR2 as YYDKDF (reference sequence). V was clipped by 4 bases and J by 0 bases, with 6 bases between them. The CDR3 totals 13 residues. CDR3 coding DNA: TGTGCCACCAGCAACAGCCTGAACACTGAAGCTTTCTTT. Translation gives CATSNSLNTEAFF.

The V call is TRBV4-3, the J call TRBJ2-3; tentatively, D is TRBD1 (6 bases). V lost 1 base and J lost 4, with 15 bases in between. Per germline, CDR1 LGHNA and CDR2 YSLEER. CDR3 size: 16 residues. In DNA, the CDR3 is TGCGCCAGCAGCCAAGGGCCCTGGACAGCGGCAGATACGCAGTATTTT. Protein: CASSQGPWTAADTQYF.

The chain combines TRBV5-1 with TRBJ1-1; D gene uncertain. CDR1 and CDR2 from the germline V gene are SGHRS and YFSETQ. V was clipped by 3 bases and J by 1 base, with 13 bases between them. The CDR3 extends over 15 amino acids. DNA for the CDR3: TGCGCCAGCAGCTCGTTGGGGAGGCAGAACACTGAAGCTTTCTTT. Residues: CASSSLGRQNTEAFF.

The genes are TRBV7-3 and TRBJ2-3; 10 bases are shared with TRBD2. V lost 7 bases, J lost 4 bases, and 5 bases stayed unmatched. Germline loops: CDR1 SGHTA, CDR2 FQGTGA. This CDR3 comprises 14 residues. DNA of the CDR3: TGTGCCAGCAAGCTAGCGGGAGTGGCAGATACGCAGTATTTT. The encoded protein is CASKLAGVADTQYF.

This chain uses TRBV6-6 with TRBJ1-2, with TRBD1 matching 7 bases. CDR3 length equals 15 residues. The V gene end was trimmed by 6 bases and the J gene end by 4 bases; junction bases not matched to a gene: 11. Germline V gene lookup returns CDR1 MNHNY and CDR2 SVGAGI (reference sequence). The CDR3 here is CASRPQTGSLYGYTF. The CDR3 DNA reads as TGTGCCAGCAGACCCCAGACAGGGTCCCTCTATGGCTACACCTTC.

The genes are TRBV5-1 and TRBJ2-1; 14 positions match TRBD2. Unmatched junction bases numbered 8, after V lost 3 bases and J lost 0 bases. The CDR3 totals 19 residues. The germline CDR1 and CDR2 sequences are SGHRS and YFSETQ. DNA of the CDR3: TGCGCCAGCAGCTATCCGACTAGCGGGAGGGGCAGCTCCTACAATGAGCAGTTCTTC. This translates into CASSYPTSGRGSSYNEQFF.

This chain uses TRBV6-1 with TRBJ1-1; D might be TRBD1 (6 bases). CDR3 length: 15 amino acids. Germline CDR1 reads MNHNS; CDR2 reads SASEGT. V was pared by 7 bases and J by 3 bases, with 18 bases between. CDR3 in amino acids: CASTPGRGFDTEAFF. DNA for the CDR3: TGTGCCAGCACCCCAGGGAGGGGGTTCGACACTGAAGCTTTCTTT.

This chain connects TRBV28 to TRBJ2-5; 10 nucleotides match TRBD1. The CDR3 totals 14 residues. V lost 3 bases, J lost 5 bases, and 3 bases stayed unmatched. Per the germline V gene, CDR1 is MDHEN and CDR2 is SYDVKM. DNA of the CDR3: TGTGCCAGCAGTTTGGGACAGGGGTTGGAGACCCAGTACTTC. It yields the protein CASSLGQGLETQYF.

V gene TRBV7-3 combines with J gene TRBJ2-3, with D possibly TRBD2 on 5 matching bases. The germline CDR1 and CDR2 sequences are SGHTA and FQGTGA. V was pared by 2 bases and J by 2 bases, with 11 bases between. This CDR3 comprises 15 residues. The CDR3 loop is CASSLGRELTDTQYF. The CDR3, as DNA: TGTGCCAGCAGCTTAGGACGGGAACTCACAGATACGCAGTATTTT.

The chain carries TRBV6-6 and TRBJ2-7, with D possibly TRBD1 on 6 matching bases. V was shortened by 5 bases and J by 5 bases, with 13 bases between the two germline ends. The CDR3 is 13 amino acids. From germline, CDR1 is MNHNY and CDR2 SVGAGI (reference sequence). CDR3 DNA: TGTGCCAGCAGTCGCACAGGGCGGGACGAGCAGTACTTC. Translating gives CASSRTGRDEQYF.

The chain combines TRBV4-2 with TRBJ2-5, with D possibly matching TRBD1 (6 bases). There are 15 residues in the CDR3. Trimming removed 1 base from V and 3 bases from J, with 12 bases in between. Germline V gives CDR1 LGHNA, CDR2 YNFKEQ. The CDR3 reads CASSQAQGSEETQYF. The CDR3 DNA follows: TGTGCCAGCAGCCAAGCCCAGGGGTCTGAAGAGACCCAGTACTTC.

J is TRBJ1-4 and V is TRBV30; no clear D gene. This CDR3 comprises 16 residues. Deletions cut 2 bases from V and 8 bases from J, with 21 bases between. CDR1 is GTSNPN and CDR2 is SVGIG in the germline V gene (reference sequence). CDR3 sequence: CAWSNMGSLGSEKLFF. Here the CDR3 DNA reads TGTGCCTGGAGTAATATGGGTTCATTGGGGAGCGAAAAACTGTTTTTT.

The gene calls are TRBV7-2 and TRBJ1-1; 7 bases are shared with TRBD1. Germline values: CDR1 SGHTA, CDR2 FQGNSA. J lost 7 bases, V lost 5 bases, and 4 bases had no gene match. The CDR3 contains 12 residues. DNA for the CDR3: TGTGCCAGCAGCCTAAACAGGGGTGAAGCTTTCTTT. Translating it yields CASSLNRGEAFF.

V gene TRBV27 combines with J gene TRBJ2-2; the match to TRBD1 covers 8 bases. The germline gives CDR1 MNHEY, CDR2 SMNVEV (reference sequence). Trimming removed 3 bases from V and 6 bases from J; junction bases left unmatched: 9. The CDR3 contains 16 residues. CDR3 sequence (DNA): TGTGCCAGCAGTTTTTGGGCAGGGGGCGGTTCCGGGGAGCTGTTTTTT. It translates to CASSFWAGGGSGELFF.

V and J are TRBV29-1 and TRBJ2-7; possible D gene TRBD2, 5 bases. Per the germline V gene, CDR1 is SQVTM and CDR2 is ANQGSEA. This CDR3 spans 16 amino acids. Trimming cost V 2 bases and J 1 base, with 18 bases left between them. The CDR3, as DNA: TGCAGCGTTGAATTACCGGGGAGTGGTTTTTCCTACGAGCAGTACTTC. Amino acids: CSVELPGSGFSYEQYF.

The chain carries TRBV5-4 and TRBJ1-4, with TRBD1 matching 8 bases. CDR1 and CDR2 (germline): SGHNT, YYREEE (reference sequence). V dropped 4 bases and J dropped 4; count of bases not matched to a gene: 6. The CDR3 is 15 amino acids. The CDR3 region is CASSLRTGRNEKLFF. The CDR3 region has the DNA TGTGCCAGCAGCCTTCGGACAGGGCGTAATGAAAAACTGTTTTTT.

This clone has just one count. The chain links TRBV29-1 to TRBJ2-1; D is unresolved. This CDR3 comprises 14 residues. Germline V gene sequence: CDR1 SQVTM, CDR2 ANQGSEA. With 4 bases removed from V and 0 bases from J, the gap between germline ends came to 10 bases. CDR3 residues: CSVATVLSYNEQFF. CDR3 sequence (DNA): TGCAGCGTTGCCACAGTACTCTCCTACAATGAGCAGTTCTTC.

The V call is TRBV7-2, the J call TRBJ1-1, with 7 bases lining up with TRBD1. Germline CDR1 SGHTA, CDR2 FQGNSA. The CDR3 has 15 residues. J gave up 1 base and V 2 bases, and 4 bases lay outside the gene matches. The CDR3 is CASSLWTGGNTEAFF. As DNA, the CDR3 is TGTGCCAGCAGCTTATGGACAGGCGGGAACACTGAAGCTTTCTTT.

This rearrangement joins TRBV6-5 to TRBJ1-1; weak D call: TRBD1 (5 bases). Per germline, CDR1 MNHEY and CDR2 SVGAGI. This CDR3 has 13 residues. Trimming removed 7 bases from V and 4 bases from J, with 13 bases in between. The CDR3 DNA reads as TGTGCCAGCATCCCCGGGAGGGGCACTGAAGCTTTCTTT. Translated: CASIPGRGTEAFF.